The 25 T cell receptor beta chains given below trace back to one sample, sequenced in a study of cytomegalovirus exposure and HLA in healthy donors. The study ran its PCR with 60 Vbeta and 13 Jbeta primers. Sequenced by immunoSEQ multiplex PCR; TCRdb stores in-frame clones only, minus some. The table has about 76,000 clones, nearly 80% seen once. Sequencing was done on a sample of PBMCs. All receptors come from a woman aged 40 to 50 in good health and CMV-seropositive.

The rearrangement joins TRBV27 to TRBJ2-2, with a tentative D call TRBD1 (5 bases). Trimming pared 7 bases from V and 1 base from J, leaving 13 bases between. The germline V gene encodes CDR1 MNHEY and CDR2 SMNVEV (reference sequence). This CDR3 is 15 amino acids long. CDR3 DNA: TGTGCCAGCAACCGGGCAGGGCTGAACACCGGGGAGCTGTTTTTT. It specifies CASNRAGLNTGELFF.

J is TRBJ1-1 and V is TRBV6-5; the match to TRBD1 covers 10 bases. V trimming: 0 bases; J trimming: 0 bases; junction bases outside the gene matches: 1. The germline CDR1 and CDR2 sequences are MNHEY and SVGAGI. The CDR3 is made up of 16 amino acids. CDR3 DNA: TGTGCCAGCAGTTACTCGGGACAGGGGCTGAACACTGAAGCTTTCTTT. It is translated as CASSYSGQGLNTEAFF.

This sequence joins TRBV19 and TRBJ1-4; D is undetermined. This CDR3 has 14 residues. V lost 5 bases and J 0 bases, leaving 7 bases between the germline ends. In germline, CDR1 is LNHDA, CDR2 SQIVND (reference sequence). The CDR3 sequence: CASSGVATNEKLFF. CDR3 nucleotides: TGTGCCAGTAGTGGAGTAGCAACTAATGAAAAACTGTTTTTT.

A few counts support this clone. The chain uses TRBV10-3 and TRBJ2-3; the D gene is possibly TRBD1 (6 bases). The length of the CDR3 is 15 residues. V gave up 7 bases and J gave up 0 bases, with 14 bases separating them. Germline V gene lookup returns CDR1 ENHRY and CDR2 SYGVKD. CDR3 protein: CAITSGVQSTDTQYF. For the CDR3, the DNA is TGTGCCATCACTTCAGGGGTCCAGAGCACAGATACGCAGTATTTT.

The chain is built from TRBV15 and TRBJ2-1; D unclear. The ends were cut back, 3 bases at V and 0 bases at J, with 18 bases in the middle. This CDR3 spans 18 amino acids. Germline V gene lookup returns CDR1 LNHNV and CDR2 YYDKDF (reference sequence). In nucleotides, the CDR3 is TGTGCCACCAGCAGCGCCCGCTTTGAGTACGTCTCCTACAATGAGCAGTTCTTC. This sequence encodes CATSSARFEYVSYNEQFF.

J is TRBJ2-1 and V is TRBV28; D is perhaps TRBD2 (7 bases). Trimming left V 5 bases short and J 2 bases short, with 13 bases between. Germline assignment: CDR1 MDHEN and CDR2 SYDVKM. The CDR3 extends over 15 amino acids. The CDR3 bases are TGTGCCAGCAGTCCTGGGGGGGGCCCCTACAATGAGCAGTTCTTC. Its translation: CASSPGGGPYNEQFF.

The V call is TRBV28, the J call TRBJ2-7, with D possibly TRBD2 on 5 matching bases. The CDR3 is 17 residues long. Germline V lookup: CDR1 MDHEN, CDR2 SYDVKM. V gave up 6 bases and J gave up 7 bases, with 28 bases separating them. This chain's CDR3 is CASSLLSELTRHREQYF. CDR3 nucleotides: TGTGCCAGCAGCCTACTATCGGAGCTTACTAGGCATCGGGAGCAGTACTTC.

V is TRBV4-2 and J is TRBJ2-7, with 9 bases aligning to TRBD2. This CDR3 has 13 residues. From germline, CDR1 is LGHNA and CDR2 YNFKEQ. After removal of 4 bases from V and 5 bases from J, the junction contained 3 bases not matched to a gene. In nucleotides, the CDR3 is TGTGCCAGCAGCCGGCGGGGGGGCGACGAGCAGTACTTC. It specifies CASSRRGGDEQYF.

The chain links TRBV5-1 to TRBJ2-2; 10 bases are a match to TRBD1. V was clipped by 5 bases and J by 3 bases; unmatched bases: 7. Germline CDR1 SGHRS, CDR2 YFSETQ. The CDR3 sequence is 16 residues long. The CDR3 DNA reads TGCGCCAGCAGAGACCCCGGGACAGGGGACACCGGGGAGCTGTTTTTT. Amino acids: CASRDPGTGDTGELFF.

V and J are TRBV11-2 and TRBJ2-5; no clear D gene. The length of the CDR3 is 14 residues. Germline assignment: CDR1 SGHAT and CDR2 FQNNGV. V was cut by 5 bases and J by 0 bases, with 10 bases left in between. This chain's CDR3 is CASSQTRYQETQYF. In nucleotides, the CDR3 is TGTGCCAGCAGCCAGACAAGGTACCAAGAGACCCAGTACTTC.

J is TRBJ1-2 and V is TRBV12-5; no clear D. The length of the CDR3 is 18 residues. Germline assignment: CDR1 LGHNT and CDR2 FRNRAP. Trimming stripped 0 bases from V and 0 bases from J, with 17 bases between. This CDR3 reads CASGLVVGGMIANYGYTF. The DNA of the CDR3 is TGTGCTAGTGGTTTGGTAGTGGGAGGGATGATAGCTAACTATGGCTACACCTTC.

The chain carries TRBV28 and TRBJ1-2; D not resolved. This CDR3 is built from 13 residues. V dropped 2 bases and J dropped 3 bases, with 7 bases sitting between them. Germline CDR1 MDHEN, CDR2 SYDVKM. For the CDR3, the DNA is TGTGCCAGCAGTTTACAGGCTCACTATGGCTACACCTTC. Protein sequence: CASSLQAHYGYTF.

For the CDR3, the DNA is TGTGTCAGAAGCTTACAGGTATTGAACACTGAAGCTTTCTTT. Its protein is CVRSLQVLNTEAFF. The gene calls are TRBV7-5 and TRBJ1-1; whether TRBD1, the table's D call, matches the DNA was not checked. TRBV7-5 is designated a pseudogene. The CDR3 covers 14 residues.

The chain is built from TRBV10-3 and TRBJ2-6; D perhaps matches TRBD1 (6 bases). V was cut by 3 bases and J by 0 bases, with 9 bases left in between. This CDR3 spans 16 amino acids. Looked up from germline, CDR1 is ENHRY and CDR2 is SYGVKD. CDR3 sequence reads: CAISDRGSSGANVLTF. DNA of the CDR3: TGTGCCATCAGTGACAGGGGCAGCTCTGGGGCCAACGTCCTGACTTTC.

The chain joins TRBV2 to TRBJ1-6; 7 bases map to TRBD1. Germline V lookup: CDR1 SNHLY, CDR2 FYNNEI. The junction had 7 bases not matched to a gene; V was cut back by 6 bases and J by 8 bases. CDR3 length: 14 residues. CDR3 sequence reads: CASRDVGGDSPLHF. CDR3 in DNA: TGTGCCAGCAGGGATGTAGGGGGCGATTCACCCCTCCACTTT.

The chain combines TRBV7-6 with TRBJ2-3, with D perhaps matching TRBD2 (5 bases). Germline lookup yields CDR1 SGHVS and CDR2 FNYEAQ. CDR3 length equals 13 residues. The V and J ends lost 1 base and 5 bases respectively, with 7 bases between them. The CDR3 DNA reads TGTGCCAGCAGCTTAGACGGGGTAGATACGCAGTATTTT. Protein product: CASSLDGVDTQYF.

The CDR3 region is CSASGGEQYF. DNA of the CDR3: TGCAGTGCAAGTGGAGGCGAGCAGTACTTC. The chain links TRBV20-1 to TRBJ2-7, with a tentative D call TRBD2 (5 bases). V dropped 6 bases and J dropped 6 bases, with 9 bases sitting between them. The CDR3 runs 10 residues. The germline V gene has CDR1 DFQATT and CDR2 SNEGSKA (reference sequence).

The CDR3 reads CASSIFGGDYGYTF. The CDR3 bases are TGTGCCAGTAGTATCTTCGGGGGGGACTATGGCTACACCTTC. This chain links TRBV19 with TRBJ1-2; D perhaps matches TRBD1 (5 bases). CDR3 length: 14 amino acids. With 3 bases removed from V and 3 bases from J, the gap between germline ends came to 11 bases. The germline V gene has CDR1 LNHDA and CDR2 SQIVND (reference sequence).

The chain uses TRBV4-1 and TRBJ1-2, with unresolved D. This CDR3 contains 15 residues. The germline V and J ends were trimmed by 4 bases and 5 bases, with 17 bases remaining between them. Germline V gives CDR1 MGHRA, CDR2 YSYEKL. The CDR3 DNA is TGCGCCAGCAGCCCAAACCCAACAGCCTCATATGGCTACACCTTC. Its translation: CASSPNPTASYGYTF.

The chain employs TRBV29-1 and TRBJ2-5, with 9 bases matching TRBD1. The J call may be wrong; the DNA end is better matched by TRBJ2-7. The germline CDR1 and CDR2 sequences are SQVTM and ANQGSEA. CDR3 length: 12 residues. The CDR3 DNA sequence: TGCAGCGTTGTACAGGGGGCGGGCGAGCAGTACTTC. Translation: CSVVQGAGEQYF.

The V gene is TRBV4-3, the J gene TRBJ1-1, with 8 bases that match TRBD1. The length of the CDR3 is 13 residues. With 4 bases clipped from V and 8 bases from J, the junction kept 6 bases outside the gene matches. The germline V gene encodes CDR1 LGHNA and CDR2 YSLEER. CDR3 region: CASSPMAGGEAFF. The CDR3 nucleotides are TGCGCCAGCAGCCCGATGGCAGGGGGCGAAGCTTTCTTT.

The genes are TRBV4-1 and TRBJ2-2, with 9 bases identical to TRBD2. There are 18 residues in the CDR3. J lost 3 bases, V lost 1 base, and 9 bases had no gene match. The germline CDR1 and CDR2 sequences are MGHRA and YSYEKL. The CDR3 spells CASSQGRGGGAYTGELFF. CDR3 sequence (DNA): TGCGCCAGCAGCCAAGGGAGGGGCGGGGGGGCGTACACCGGGGAGCTGTTTTTT.

The CDR3 nucleotides are TGTGCCAGTAGTGGTGGGGGCCACCCTAGCACAGATACGCAGTATTTT. Translated, it gives CASSGGGHPSTDTQYF. The rearrangement links TRBV19 to TRBJ2-3; D perhaps matches TRBD1 (6 bases). This CDR3 region has 16 residues. V was pared by 5 bases and J by 0 bases, with 15 bases between. Germline lookup yields CDR1 LNHDA and CDR2 SQIVND (reference sequence).

Details on this clone: The junction shows a germline mismatch at one end, possibly a read error. The chain joins TRBV7-9 to TRBJ1-5, with D unresolved. Germline assignment: CDR1 SEHNR and CDR2 FQNEAQ (reference sequence). The CDR3 runs 15 residues. CDR3 residues: CSSSRFPLSNQPQHF. The CDR3 DNA reads TGTTCCAGCAGCCGTTTCCCCCTTAGCAATCAGCCCCAGCATTTT.

The chain combines TRBV7-8 with TRBJ2-5; 7 bases map to TRBD1. The J call may be mistaken, given a closer DNA end match to TRBJ2-7. This CDR3 spans 15 amino acids. Germline CDR1 reads SGHVS; CDR2 reads FQNEAQ. This chain's CDR3 is CASSLATGEWNEQYF. CDR3 coding DNA: TGTGCCAGCAGCTTAGCAACAGGGGAATGGAACGAGCAGTACTTC.